The 31 T cell receptor beta chains below come from one sample, sequenced in a study of T cell responses to AZD1222 COVID-19 vaccine (dated by TCRdb to the early 2020s). In the paper's terms, the time point label means: baseline before first vaccination. The library was prepared using the immunoSEQ multiplex PCR assay. TCRdb re-hosts the immuneACCESS table, in-frame sequences only. Its copies lack some clones; in the studies checked, an unresolved V gene accounts for under half of them, and the cause for the rest is not known. The sample includes about 82,000 clones, with 80% to 90% observed a single time. Clones ranked in the top ten supply less than 7.5% of the sample. Sequencing was performed on peripheral blood, taken on day 0 of AZD1222 vaccination. The receptor source for this set is an adult in good health.

The chain recombines TRBV11-2 with TRBJ1-1; TRBD1 is a possible D gene (6 bases). V lost 2 bases and J 7 bases, leaving 11 bases between the germline ends. CDR3 size: 13 residues. Germline lookup yields CDR1 SGHAT and CDR2 FQNNGV. The CDR3 region is CASSLQGRVEAFF. CDR3 nucleotide sequence: TGTGCCAGCAGCTTACAGGGGAGGGTTGAAGCTTTCTTT.

This clone was recorded a few times. The V call is TRBV6-4, the J call TRBJ1-2, with TRBD1 matching over 8 bases. Germline trimming cut 0 bases from V and 8 bases from J; bases unmatched to any gene: 8. This CDR3 has 15 amino acids. Germline CDR1 reads MRHNA; CDR2 reads SNTAGT. CDR3 loop: CASSDSPGGAEGYTF. Here the CDR3 DNA reads TGTGCCAGCAGTGACTCCCCAGGGGGCGCGGAAGGCTACACCTTC.

The chain links TRBV4-1 to TRBJ1-5; a weak D match, TRBD1 (6 bases). The germline V gene has CDR1 MGHRA and CDR2 YSYEKL. With 0 bases removed from V and 0 bases from J, the gap between germline ends came to 15 bases. The CDR3 length is 18 residues. The CDR3 loop is CASSQEWGGLYSNQPQHF. The CDR3 DNA reads as TGCGCCAGCAGCCAAGAGTGGGGGGGGCTATATAGCAATCAGCCCCAGCATTTT.

V gene TRBV7-3 combines with J gene TRBJ2-7; possible D gene TRBD1, 7 bases. The CDR3 covers 16 residues. Trimming took 6 bases from V and 0 from J, leaving 18 bases between them. CDR1 and CDR2 (germline): SGHTA, FQGTGA. CDR3 DNA sequence: TGTGCCAGCAGGGTTCAGGGGGAGGTGATCTCCTACGAGCAGTACTTC. This translates into CASRVQGEVISYEQYF.

V usage is TRBV2 and J usage is TRBJ1-2; D uncertain. Per the germline V gene, CDR1 is SNHLY and CDR2 is FYNNEI. This CDR3 has 10 residues. V was clipped by 10 bases and J by 7 bases, with 10 bases between them. The CDR3 loop reads CAKFWGGYTF. The DNA of the CDR3 is TGTGCCAAATTCTGGGGTGGCTACACCTTC.

The V gene is TRBV2, the J gene TRBJ1-2, with D tentatively TRBD1 (5 bases). CDR3 length: 13 amino acids. CDR1 and CDR2 from the germline V gene are SNHLY and FYNNEI. Trimming left V 3 bases short and J 3 bases short, with 8 bases between. CDR3 sequence (DNA): TGTGCCAGCAGTGAGGACAACCACTATGGCTACACCTTC. The encoded protein is CASSEDNHYGYTF.

This chain joins TRBV6-6 and TRBJ1-2; unclear D gene. The CDR3 is 12 amino acids. The V gene's germline CDR1 is MNHNY and CDR2 SVGAGI (reference sequence). Trimming stripped 10 bases from V and 2 bases from J, with 11 bases between. CDR3: CATSQRNYGYTF. The CDR3 coding sequence is TGTGCCACCTCTCAACGGAACTATGGCTACACCTTC.

This clone was recorded only once. The chain uses TRBV7-8 and TRBJ1-2; 8 bases are a match to TRBD1. CDR3 length: 17 residues. The ends lost 3 bases at V and 2 bases at J; junction bases unmatched: 11. CDR1 and CDR2 from the germline V gene are SGHVS and FQNEAQ. The chain's CDR3 is CASSFFFVRDRNYGYTF. CDR3 sequence (DNA): TGTGCCAGCAGCTTTTTTTTCGTACGGGACAGGAACTATGGCTACACCTTC. Together with reference TRBV7-8 and TRBJ1-2, the CDR3 gives the full variable domain: GAGVSQSPRYKVAKRGQDVALRCDPISGHVSLFWYQQALGQGPEFLTYFQNEAQLDKSGLPSDRFFAERPEGSVSTLKIQRTQQEDSAVYLCASSFFFVRDRNYGYTFGSGTRLTVV.

This chain links TRBV27 with TRBJ1-2; no clear D gene. Germline CDR1 and CDR2: MNHEY and SMNVEV (reference sequence). The CDR3 contains 14 residues. Deletions cut 5 bases from V and 4 bases from J, with 14 bases between. CDR3 bases: TGTGCCAGCAGTGCCTATGTTGGTCCCTATGGCTACACCTTC. Its protein product is CASSAYVGPYGYTF.

This clone was observed a single time. The chain employs TRBV30 and TRBJ1-6; TRBD1 matches 11 bases. Germline loops: CDR1 GTSNPN, CDR2 SVGIG (reference sequence). Trimming took 4 bases from V and 10 from J; bases not matched to a gene: 9. This CDR3 spans 15 amino acids. The CDR3 protein is CAWIGQGALGSPLHF. CDR3 bases: TGTGCCTGGATTGGACAGGGGGCCTTGGGGTCACCCCTCCACTTT.

The genes are TRBV5-1 and TRBJ1-2, with D unresolved. Trimming removed 4 bases from V and 0 bases from J, with 10 bases in between. The length of the CDR3 is 14 residues. From germline, CDR1 is SGHRS and CDR2 YFSETQ. CDR3 protein: CASSADSTNYGYTF. The CDR3 DNA sequence: TGCGCCAGCAGCGCGGACTCCACTAACTATGGCTACACCTTC.

The chain couples TRBV5-1 to TRBJ2-1; the D is unclear. The germline V and J ends were trimmed by 0 bases and 3 bases, with 7 bases remaining between them. Per the germline V gene, CDR1 is SGHRS and CDR2 is YFSETQ. The CDR3 runs 14 residues. CDR3 nucleotide sequence: TGCGCCAGCAGCTTGGCACTGTTCTACAATGAGCAGTTCTTC. Protein: CASSLALFYNEQFF.

V and J are TRBV5-4 and TRBJ1-1; no definite D call. CDR1 is SGHNT, CDR2 YYREEE, per germline (reference sequence). V was clipped by 1 base and J by 4 bases, with 11 bases between them. CDR3 length equals 14 residues. CDR3 nucleotide sequence: TGTGCCAGCAGCTTGAATGGTATAGGCACTGAAGCTTTCTTT. This codes for CASSLNGIGTEAFF.

This rearrangement joins TRBV27 to TRBJ1-1; no definite D call. Trimming stripped 7 bases from V and 9 bases from J, with 18 bases between. The CDR3 is made up of 13 amino acids. Germline values: CDR1 MNHEY, CDR2 SMNVEV (reference sequence). CDR3 sequence reads: CASKGSAAPKAFF. CDR3 sequence (DNA): TGTGCCAGCAAAGGCTCGGCAGCACCAAAAGCTTTCTTT.

Here the CDR3 DNA reads TGTGCCAGCAGCGTACTAGTAGCTAGCACAGATACGCAGTATTTT. Residues: CASSVLVASTDTQYF. The gene calls are TRBV9 and TRBJ2-3; D uncertain. The CDR3 totals 15 residues. Trimming pared 1 base from V and 0 bases from J, leaving 9 bases between. Germline V lookup: CDR1 SGDLS, CDR2 YYNGEE.

V and J are TRBV3-1 (or the pseudogene TRBV3-2) and TRBJ2-5; TRBD1 matches at 9 bases. There are 17 residues in the CDR3. J was trimmed by 7 bases and V by 3 bases; bases with no gene match: 15. Germline CDR1 and CDR2: LGHDT and YNNKEL (reference sequence). The CDR3 DNA reads TGTGCCAGCAGCCACCCCCGGACAGGGGCGGGAATAGGGACCCAGTACTTC. It translates to CASSHPRTGAGIGTQYF.

V usage is TRBV7-3 and J usage is TRBJ2-1, with TRBD2 matching 14 bases. CDR1 and CDR2 from the germline V gene are SGHTA and FQGTGA. The J segment lost 5 bases and the V segment lost 5 bases, leaving 8 bases of the junction unmatched. The CDR3 contains 17 residues. Here the CDR3 DNA reads TGTGCCAGCAGCCCCTCCCTGACTAGCGGGGGGGACAATGAGCAGTTCTTC. It is translated as CASSPSLTSGGDNEQFF.

This chain connects TRBV12-5 to TRBJ2-7; D not certain. V dropped 6 bases and J dropped 2 bases, with 14 bases sitting between them. Germline loops: CDR1 LGHNT, CDR2 FRNRAP. The CDR3 spans 14 residues. CDR3 in DNA: TGTGCTAGTGGGGCCGGGTCCAGCGCCTACGAGCAGTACTTC. This codes for CASGAGSSAYEQYF.

V and J are TRBV6-5 and TRBJ1-4; D not resolved. The germline gives CDR1 MNHEY, CDR2 SVGAGI. V gave up 0 bases and J gave up 8 bases, with 4 bases separating them. This CDR3 has 12 residues. The CDR3 spells CASSYSGEKLFF. CDR3 sequence (DNA): TGTGCCAGCAGTTACTCGGGAGAAAAACTGTTTTTT.

J is TRBJ1-4 and V is TRBV4-1, with 7 bases aligning to TRBD1. The CDR3 extends over 13 amino acids. The V gene's germline CDR1 is MGHRA and CDR2 YSYEKL. Trimming at V came to 3 bases and at J to 8 bases, leaving 3 bases not matched to a gene. The CDR3: CASSHGTEEKLFF. The CDR3, as DNA: TGCGCCAGCAGCCACGGGACAGAGGAAAAACTGTTTTTT.

In nucleotides, the CDR3 is TGTGCCAGCAGCGTATTGTTGGAGGGGGGCACTGAAGCTTTCTTT. This gives the protein CASSVLLEGGTEAFF. V usage is TRBV5-8 and J usage is TRBJ1-1; tentative D call: TRBD1 (6 bases). Germline V CDR1 and CDR2: SGHTS, YDEGEE. The CDR3 sequence is 15 residues long. V was cut by 4 bases and J by 4 bases, with 17 bases left in between. Complete variable domain (other parts from reference TRBV5-8 and TRBJ1-1): EAGVTQSPTHLIKTRGQQATLRCSPISGHTSVYWYQQALGLGLQFLLWYDEGEERNRGNFPPRFSGRQFPNYSSELNVNALELEDSALYLCASSVLLEGGTEAFFGQGTRLTVV.

This clone was seen just once. This chain links TRBV3-1 (or the pseudogene TRBV3-2) with TRBJ1-1, with D uncertain. V was cut by 1 base and J by 5 bases, with 11 bases left in between. Germline V lookup: CDR1 LGHDT, CDR2 YNNKEL (reference sequence). The CDR3 is made up of 14 amino acids. CDR3 nucleotide sequence: TGTGCCAGCAGCCAAGGTCTTTGGAGAACTGAAGCTTTCTTT. This gives the protein CASSQGLWRTEAFF.

The V call is TRBV13, the J call TRBJ1-2; no reliable D call. CDR1 and CDR2 from the germline V gene are PRHDT and FYEKMQ (reference sequence). Trimming stripped 5 bases from V and 4 bases from J, with 20 bases between. CDR3 size: 16 residues. The DNA of the CDR3 is TGTGCCAGCAGCCGAGTTGGAGGGAGGGTCTTCTATGGCTACACCTTC. Translated, it gives CASSRVGGRVFYGYTF. Together with reference TRBV13 and TRBJ1-2, the CDR3 gives the full variable domain: AAGVIQSPRHLIKEKRETATLKCYPIPRHDTVYWYQQGPGQDPQFLISFYEKMQSDKGSIPDRFSAQQFSDYHSELNMSSLELGDSALYFCASSRVGGRVFYGYTFGSGTRLTVV.

The chain is built from TRBV4-2 and TRBJ1-5, with D perhaps TRBD1 (5 bases). Germline CDR1 and CDR2: LGHNA and YNFKEQ. Trimming cost V 0 bases and J 6 bases, with 9 bases left between them. The CDR3 contains 14 residues. CDR3 nucleotide sequence: TGTGCCAGCAGCCAAGATGGGGGTGGTCAGCCCCAGCATTTT. It yields the protein CASSQDGGGQPQHF.

This clone occurred a few times. V gene TRBV14 combines with J gene TRBJ2-3, with no clear D. The germline gives CDR1 SGHDN, CDR2 FVKESK. The length of the CDR3 is 16 residues. Trimming took off 1 base at V and 0 bases at J, with 11 bases between the two ends. CDR3 amino acids: CASSQAPRPSTDTQYF. CDR3 nucleotides: TGTGCCAGCAGCCAAGCCCCCAGACCTAGCACAGATACGCAGTATTTT.

The chain is built from TRBV7-2 and TRBJ2-7; D perhaps matches TRBD2 (6 bases). The CDR3 is 14 residues long. Germline values: CDR1 SGHTA, CDR2 FQGNSA. Between the trimmed V and J ends, which lost 0 bases and 4 bases, there was a span of 10 bases. As DNA, the CDR3 is TGTGCCAGCAGCTTAGCGGGGGGTCATTACGAGCAGTACTTC. Encoded protein: CASSLAGGHYEQYF.

The DNA of the CDR3 is TGTGCCAGCAGCCAGGATAGCGGGGGCAGCTCCTACAATGAGCAGTTCTTC. Residues: CASSQDSGGSSYNEQFF. This chain connects TRBV4-2 to TRBJ2-1; 9 nucleotides line up with TRBD2. This CDR3 comprises 17 residues. V shed 3 bases, J shed 0 bases, and the junction held 6 bases outside the gene matches. Germline V gene data show CDR1 as LGHNA and CDR2 as YNFKEQ.

This sequence joins TRBV5-4 and TRBJ1-2; TRBD1 matches 9 bases. V shed 6 bases and J 7 bases; nucleotides not matched to a gene: 13. The CDR3 is made up of 15 amino acids. Germline lookup yields CDR1 SGHNT and CDR2 YYREEE (reference sequence). The CDR3: CASTVSDRGAGGYTF. The CDR3 DNA is TGTGCCAGCACCGTCTCGGACAGGGGCGCAGGTGGCTACACCTTC.

The chain joins TRBV10-3 to TRBJ1-5; 7 positions agree with TRBD1. The CDR3 has 18 amino acids. J lost 0 bases, V lost 2 bases, and 10 bases had no gene match. Germline CDR1 and CDR2: ENHRY and SYGVKD. CDR3 in amino acids: CAISEARQGGNSNQPQHF. The CDR3 nucleotides are TGTGCCATCAGTGAGGCTAGACAGGGTGGGAATAGCAATCAGCCCCAGCATTTT.

The chain recombines TRBV10-2 with TRBJ1-5; D unresolved. The V end was cut by 8 bases, the J end by 7 bases, with 15 bases between. CDR3 size: 13 residues. Germline CDR1 is WSHSY and CDR2 is SAAADI. The CDR3 DNA reads TGCGCCAGCGCTGCCCTGGGAGGACAGCCCCAGCATTTT. Translating gives CASAALGGQPQHF.

The chain employs TRBV4-1 and TRBJ1-6, with D perhaps TRBD1 (5 bases). The CDR3 is 16 amino acids. Between the trimmed V and J ends, which lost 3 bases and 9 bases, there was a span of 18 bases. Germline lookup yields CDR1 MGHRA and CDR2 YSYEKL. Written as DNA, the CDR3 is TGCGCCAGCAGCCATCTCCCGGGGGGGTCGAGTTCACCCCTCCACTTT. Protein sequence: CASSHLPGGSSSPLHF.